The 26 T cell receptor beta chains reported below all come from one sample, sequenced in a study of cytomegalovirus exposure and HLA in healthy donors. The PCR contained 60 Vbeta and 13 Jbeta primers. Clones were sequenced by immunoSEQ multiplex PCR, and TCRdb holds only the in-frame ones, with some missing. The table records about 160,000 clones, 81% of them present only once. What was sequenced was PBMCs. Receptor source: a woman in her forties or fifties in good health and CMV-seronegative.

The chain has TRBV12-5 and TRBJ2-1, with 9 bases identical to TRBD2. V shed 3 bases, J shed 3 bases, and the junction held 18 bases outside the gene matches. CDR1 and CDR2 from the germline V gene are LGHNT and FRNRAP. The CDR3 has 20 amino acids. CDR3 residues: CASGFVVEGSGSEDYNEQFF. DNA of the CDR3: TGTGCTAGTGGTTTTGTGGTGGAAGGTAGCGGGAGTGAGGACTACAATGAGCAGTTCTTC. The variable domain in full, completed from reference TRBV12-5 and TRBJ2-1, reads DARVTQTPRHKVTEMGQEVTMRCQPILGHNTVFWYRQTMMQGLELLAYFRNRAPLDDSGMPKDRFSAEMPDATLATLKIQPSEPRDSAVYFCASGFVVEGSGSEDYNEQFFGPGTRLTVL.

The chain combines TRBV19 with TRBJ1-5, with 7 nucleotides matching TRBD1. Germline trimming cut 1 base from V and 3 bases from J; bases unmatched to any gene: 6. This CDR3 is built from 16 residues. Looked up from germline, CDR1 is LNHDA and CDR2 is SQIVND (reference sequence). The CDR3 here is CASSIGKGQTNQPQHF. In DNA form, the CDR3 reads TGTGCCAGTAGTATAGGAAAGGGACAGACCAATCAGCCCCAGCATTTT.

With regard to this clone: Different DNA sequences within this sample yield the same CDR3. This CDR3 is CASSLETGFQPQHF. The CDR3 nucleotides read TGTGCCAGCAGCTTAGAGACAGGCTTTCAGCCCCAGCATTTT. The chain joins TRBV7-8 to TRBJ1-5, with D perhaps TRBD1 (6 bases). The CDR3 totals 14 residues. In germline, CDR1 is SGHVS, CDR2 FQNEAQ. Deletions cut 1 base from V and 6 bases from J, with 10 bases between. Combining the CDR3 with reference TRBV7-8 and TRBJ1-5 gives the whole variable domain GAGVSQSPRYKVAKRGQDVALRCDPISGHVSLFWYQQALGQGPEFLTYFQNEAQLDKSGLPSDRFFAERPEGSVSTLKIQRTQQEDSAVYLCASSLETGFQPQHFGDGTRLSIL.

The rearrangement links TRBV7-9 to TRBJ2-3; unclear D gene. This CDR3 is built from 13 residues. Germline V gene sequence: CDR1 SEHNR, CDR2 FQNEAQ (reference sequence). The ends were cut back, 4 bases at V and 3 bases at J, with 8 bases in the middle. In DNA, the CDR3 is TGTGCCAGCAGCTACAGCCGGACAGATACGCAGTATTTT. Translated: CASSYSRTDTQYF.

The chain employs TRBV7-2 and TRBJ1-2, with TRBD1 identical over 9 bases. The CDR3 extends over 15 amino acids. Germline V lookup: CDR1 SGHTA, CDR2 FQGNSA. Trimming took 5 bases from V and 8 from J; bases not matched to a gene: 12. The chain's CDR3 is CASSQNRGQSRGYTF. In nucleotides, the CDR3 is TGTGCCAGCAGCCAGAACAGGGGGCAATCAAGGGGCTACACCTTC.

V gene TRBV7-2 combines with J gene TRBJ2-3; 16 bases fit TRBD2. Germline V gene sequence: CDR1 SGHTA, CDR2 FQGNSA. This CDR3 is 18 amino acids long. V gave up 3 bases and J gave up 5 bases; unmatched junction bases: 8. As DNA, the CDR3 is TGTGCCAGCAGCTTTCTGGGACTAGCGGGGGGGGCGGTAGATACGCAGTATTTT. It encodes CASSFLGLAGGAVDTQYF.

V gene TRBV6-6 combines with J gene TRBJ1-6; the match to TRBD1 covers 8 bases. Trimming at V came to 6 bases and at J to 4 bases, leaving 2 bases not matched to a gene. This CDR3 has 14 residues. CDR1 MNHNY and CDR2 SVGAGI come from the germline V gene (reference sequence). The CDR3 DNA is TGTGCCAGCAGCCGGACAGGGTATAATTCACCCCTCCACTTT. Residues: CASSRTGYNSPLHF.

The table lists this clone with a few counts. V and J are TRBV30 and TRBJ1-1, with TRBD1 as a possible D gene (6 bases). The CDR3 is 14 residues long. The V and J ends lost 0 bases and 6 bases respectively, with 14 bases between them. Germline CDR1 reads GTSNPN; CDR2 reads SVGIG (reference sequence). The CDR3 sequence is CAWSVGWGRSEAFF. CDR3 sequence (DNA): TGTGCCTGGAGTGTAGGCTGGGGGCGTTCTGAAGCTTTCTTT. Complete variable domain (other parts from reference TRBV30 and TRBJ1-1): SQTIHQWPATLVQPVGSPLSLECTVEGTSNPNLYWYRQAAGRGLQLLFYSVGIGQISSEVPQNLSASRPQDRQFILSSKKLLLSDSGFYLCAWSVGWGRSEAFFGQGTRLTVV.

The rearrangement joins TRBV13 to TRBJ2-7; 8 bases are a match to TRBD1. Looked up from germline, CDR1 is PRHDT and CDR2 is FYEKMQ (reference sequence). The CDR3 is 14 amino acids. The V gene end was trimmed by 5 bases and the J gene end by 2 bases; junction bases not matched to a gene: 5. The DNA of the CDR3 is TGTGCCAGCAGCCCCGGACAGGGACCCTACGAGCAGTACTTC. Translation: CASSPGQGPYEQYF.

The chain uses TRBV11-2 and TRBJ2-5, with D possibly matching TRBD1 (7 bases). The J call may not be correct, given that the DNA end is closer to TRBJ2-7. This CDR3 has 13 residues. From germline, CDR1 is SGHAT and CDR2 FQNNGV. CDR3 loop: CASSLGQGGEQYF. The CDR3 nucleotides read TGTGCCAGCAGCTTGGGCCAGGGGGGCGAGCAGTACTTC.

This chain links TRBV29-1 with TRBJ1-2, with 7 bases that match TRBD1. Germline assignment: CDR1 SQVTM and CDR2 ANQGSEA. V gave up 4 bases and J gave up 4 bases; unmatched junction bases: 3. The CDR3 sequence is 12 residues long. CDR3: CSVGTGRYGYTF. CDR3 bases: TGCAGCGTTGGGACAGGACGCTATGGCTACACCTTC.

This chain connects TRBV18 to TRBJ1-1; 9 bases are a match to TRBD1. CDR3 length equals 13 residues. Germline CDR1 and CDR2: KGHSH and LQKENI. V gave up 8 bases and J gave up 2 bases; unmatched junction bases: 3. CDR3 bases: TGTGCCAGCGCGGGACAGGGAAACACTGAAGCTTTCTTT. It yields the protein CASAGQGNTEAFF. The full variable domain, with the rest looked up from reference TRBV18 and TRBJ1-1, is NAGVMQNPRHLVRRRGQEARLRCSPMKGHSHVYWYRQLPEEGLKFMVYLQKENIIDESGMPKERFSAEFPKEGPSILRIQQVVRGDSAAYFCASAGQGNTEAFFGQGTRLTVV.

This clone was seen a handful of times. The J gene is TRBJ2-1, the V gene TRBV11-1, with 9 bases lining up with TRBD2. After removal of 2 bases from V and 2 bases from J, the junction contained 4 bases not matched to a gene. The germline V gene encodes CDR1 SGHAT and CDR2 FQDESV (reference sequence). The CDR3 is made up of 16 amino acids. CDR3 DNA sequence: TGTGCCAGCAGCTTATGGCAGCGGGGGGCCTACAATGAGCAGTTCTTC. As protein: CASSLWQRGAYNEQFF. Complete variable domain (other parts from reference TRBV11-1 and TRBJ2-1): EAEVAQSPRYKITEKSQAVAFWCDPISGHATLYWYRQILGQGPELLVQFQDESVVDDSQLPKDRFSAERLKGVDSTLKIQPAELGDSAMYLCASSLWQRGAYNEQFFGPGTRLTVL.

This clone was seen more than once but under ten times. The CDR3 spells CASSLVSGQGYEQYF. DNA for the CDR3: TGTGCCAGCAGCTTAGTGTCAGGACAGGGCTACGAGCAGTACTTC. J is TRBJ2-5 and V is TRBV7-2; 8 bases fit TRBD1. The J call is in doubt because the DNA end fits TRBJ2-7 better. The germline V gene encodes CDR1 SGHTA and CDR2 FQGNSA. CDR3 length: 15 amino acids.

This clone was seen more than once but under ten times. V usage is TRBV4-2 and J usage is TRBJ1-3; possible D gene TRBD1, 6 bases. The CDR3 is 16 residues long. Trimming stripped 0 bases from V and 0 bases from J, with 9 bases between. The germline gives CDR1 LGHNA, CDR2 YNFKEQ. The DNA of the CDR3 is TGTGCCAGCAGCCAAGACACAGGGTACTCTGGAAACACCATATATTTT. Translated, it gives CASSQDTGYSGNTIYF.

CDR3 sequence reads: CASSPRTGSDYGYTF. CDR3 sequence (DNA): TGTGCCAGCAGCCCACGAACAGGGTCCGACTATGGCTACACCTTC. The chain carries TRBV7-2 and TRBJ1-2; a possible D gene is TRBD1 (6 bases). Germline V gene data show CDR1 as SGHTA and CDR2 as FQGNSA. This CDR3 is built from 15 residues. V lost 5 bases to trimming and J lost 3 bases, with 16 bases between them.

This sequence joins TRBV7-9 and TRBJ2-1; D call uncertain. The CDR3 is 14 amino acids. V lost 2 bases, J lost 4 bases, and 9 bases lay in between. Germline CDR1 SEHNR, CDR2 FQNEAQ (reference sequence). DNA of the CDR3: TGTGCCAGCAGCTTATCTGGGCAGTACAATGAGCAGTTCTTC. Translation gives CASSLSGQYNEQFF. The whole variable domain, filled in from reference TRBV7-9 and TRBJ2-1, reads DTGVSQNPRHKITKRGQNVTFRCDPISEHNRLYWYRQTLGQGPEFLTYFQNEAQLEKSRLLSDRFSAERPKGSFSTLEIQRTEQGDSAMYLCASSLSGQYNEQFFGPGTRLTVL.

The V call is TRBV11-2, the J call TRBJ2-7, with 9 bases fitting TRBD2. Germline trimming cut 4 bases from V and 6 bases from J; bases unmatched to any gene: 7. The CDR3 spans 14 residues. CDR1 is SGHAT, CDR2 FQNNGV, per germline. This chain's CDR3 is CASSWVGTSSEQYF. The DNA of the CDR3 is TGTGCCAGCAGCTGGGTGGGGACTAGCTCCGAGCAGTACTTC.

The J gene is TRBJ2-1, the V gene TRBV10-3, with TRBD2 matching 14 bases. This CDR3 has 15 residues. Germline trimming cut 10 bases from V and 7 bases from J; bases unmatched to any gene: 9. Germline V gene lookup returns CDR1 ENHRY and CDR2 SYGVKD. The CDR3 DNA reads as TGTGCCAGCTCGACTAGCGGGAGGGTTGAAAATGAGCAGTTCTTC. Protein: CASSTSGRVENEQFF.

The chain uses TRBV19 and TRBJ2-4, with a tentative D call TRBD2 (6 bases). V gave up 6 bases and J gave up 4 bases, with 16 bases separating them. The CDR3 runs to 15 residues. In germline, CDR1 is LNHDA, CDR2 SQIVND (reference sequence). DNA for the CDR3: TGTGCCAGTAGCTCGGGGGAAACCGGGAAAAACATTCAGTACTTC. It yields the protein CASSSGETGKNIQYF.

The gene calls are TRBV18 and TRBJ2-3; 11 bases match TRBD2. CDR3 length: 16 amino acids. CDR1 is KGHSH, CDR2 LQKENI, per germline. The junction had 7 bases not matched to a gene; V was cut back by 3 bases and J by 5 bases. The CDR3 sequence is CASSPSSGGALDTQYF. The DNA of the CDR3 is TGTGCCAGCTCACCGAGTAGCGGGGGGGCTTTAGATACGCAGTATTTT.

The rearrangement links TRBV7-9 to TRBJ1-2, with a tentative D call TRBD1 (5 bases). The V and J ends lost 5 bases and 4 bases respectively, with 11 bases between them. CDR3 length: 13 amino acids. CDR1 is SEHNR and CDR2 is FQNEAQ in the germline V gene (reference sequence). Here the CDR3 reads CASSIQGSYGYTF. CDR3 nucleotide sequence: TGTGCCAGCAGCATCCAGGGTTCCTATGGCTACACCTTC.

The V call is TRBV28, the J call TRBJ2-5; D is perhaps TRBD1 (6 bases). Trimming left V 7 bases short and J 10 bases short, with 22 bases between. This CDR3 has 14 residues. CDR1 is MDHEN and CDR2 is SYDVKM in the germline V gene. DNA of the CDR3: TGTGCCAGCAACCCACAGGGAGCCCGCAGTAGCCAGTACTTC. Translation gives CASNPQGARSSQYF.

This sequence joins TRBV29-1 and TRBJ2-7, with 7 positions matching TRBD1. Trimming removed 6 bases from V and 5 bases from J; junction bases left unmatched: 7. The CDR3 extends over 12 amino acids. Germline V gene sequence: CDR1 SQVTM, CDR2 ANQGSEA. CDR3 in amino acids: CSVELDRDEQYF. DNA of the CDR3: TGCAGCGTGGAACTCGACAGGGACGAGCAGTACTTC.

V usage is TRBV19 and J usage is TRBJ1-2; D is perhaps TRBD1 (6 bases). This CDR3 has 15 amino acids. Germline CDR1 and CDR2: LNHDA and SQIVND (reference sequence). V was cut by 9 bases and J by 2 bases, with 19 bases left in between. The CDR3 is CASALGQGLNYGYTF. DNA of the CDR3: TGTGCCAGCGCTTTGGGGCAGGGGTTAAACTATGGCTACACCTTC.

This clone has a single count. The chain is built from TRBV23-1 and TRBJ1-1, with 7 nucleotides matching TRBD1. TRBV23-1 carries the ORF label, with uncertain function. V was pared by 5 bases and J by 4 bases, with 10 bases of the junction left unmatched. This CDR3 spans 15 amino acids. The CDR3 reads CASSKGQPIPTEAFF. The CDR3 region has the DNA TGCGCCAGCAGTAAGGGACAGCCGATTCCCACTGAAGCTTTCTTT.